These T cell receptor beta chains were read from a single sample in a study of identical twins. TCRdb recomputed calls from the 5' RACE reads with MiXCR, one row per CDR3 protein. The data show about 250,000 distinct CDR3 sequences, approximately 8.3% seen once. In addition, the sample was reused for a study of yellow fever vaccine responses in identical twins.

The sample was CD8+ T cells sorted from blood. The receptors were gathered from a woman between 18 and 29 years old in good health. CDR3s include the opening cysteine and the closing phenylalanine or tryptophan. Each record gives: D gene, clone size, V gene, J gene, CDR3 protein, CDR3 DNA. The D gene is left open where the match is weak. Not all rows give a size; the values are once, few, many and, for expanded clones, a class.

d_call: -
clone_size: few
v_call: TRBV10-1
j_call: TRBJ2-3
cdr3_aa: CASSDAGGNTDTQYF
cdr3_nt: TGCGCCAGCAGTGATGCCGGTGGCAACACAGATACGCAGTATTTT

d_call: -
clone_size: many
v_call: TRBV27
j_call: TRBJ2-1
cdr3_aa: CASSSFYYGRGNEQFF
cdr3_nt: TGTGCCAGCAGTTCCTTTTACTACGGGAGAGGTAATGAGCAGTTCTTC

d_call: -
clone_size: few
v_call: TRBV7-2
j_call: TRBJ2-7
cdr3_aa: CASSSHGWGSYEQYF
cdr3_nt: TGTGCCAGCAGCTCCCATGGGTGGGGCTCCTACGAGCAGTACTTC

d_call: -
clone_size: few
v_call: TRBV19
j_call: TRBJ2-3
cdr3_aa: CASSTHLDTRITDTQYF
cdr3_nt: TGTGCCAGTAGTACTCATTTGGACACCCGAATTACAGATACGCAGTATTTT

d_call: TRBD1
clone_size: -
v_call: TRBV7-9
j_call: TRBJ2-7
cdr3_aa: CASSTRTGGFGYEQYF
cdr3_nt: TGTGCCAGCAGCACCCGCACAGGGGGCTTCGGGTACGAGCAGTACTTC

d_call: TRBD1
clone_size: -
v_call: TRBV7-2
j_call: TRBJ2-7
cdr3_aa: CASSLTGGRPYEQYF
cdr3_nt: TGTGCCAGCAGCTTGACAGGGGGACGACCCTACGAGCAGTACTTC

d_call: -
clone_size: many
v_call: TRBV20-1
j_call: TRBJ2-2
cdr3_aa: CSASGSYTGELFF
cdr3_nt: TGCAGTGCTAGCGGGAGTTACACCGGGGAGCTGTTTTTT

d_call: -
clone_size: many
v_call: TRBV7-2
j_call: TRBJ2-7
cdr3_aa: CASSLSLPYEQYF
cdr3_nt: TGTGCCAGCAGCTTAAGTTTACCCTACGAGCAGTACTTC

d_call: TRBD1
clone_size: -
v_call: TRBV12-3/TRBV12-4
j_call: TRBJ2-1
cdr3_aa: CASRERTGLGNEQFF
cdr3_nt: TGTGCCAGCAGGGAGCGGACAGGGTTGGGCAATGAGCAGTTCTTC

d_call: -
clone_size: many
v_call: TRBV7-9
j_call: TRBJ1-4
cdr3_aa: CASSRQAGYEKLFF
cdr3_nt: TGTGCCAGCAGTCGACAGGCGGGGTATGAAAAACTGTTTTTT

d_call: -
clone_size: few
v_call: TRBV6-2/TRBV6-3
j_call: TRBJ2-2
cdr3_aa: CASRGQGITGELFF
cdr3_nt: TGTGCCAGCAGGGGCCAGGGAATTACCGGGGAGCTGTTTTTT

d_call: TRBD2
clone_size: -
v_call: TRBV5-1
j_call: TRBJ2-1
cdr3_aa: CASSPYEAGPSYNEQFF
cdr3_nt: TGCGCCAGCAGCCCCTACGAAGCGGGGCCCTCCTACAATGAGCAGTTCTTC

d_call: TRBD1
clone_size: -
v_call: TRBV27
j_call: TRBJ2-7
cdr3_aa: CASSFEDRIPYEQYF
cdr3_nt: TGTGCCAGCAGTTTCGAGGACAGGATTCCCTACGAGCAGTACTTC

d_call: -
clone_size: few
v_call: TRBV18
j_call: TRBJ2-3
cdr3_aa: CASSLYSAASTDTQYF
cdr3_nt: TGTGCCAGCTCACTTTATTCGGCGGCTAGCACAGATACGCAGTATTTT

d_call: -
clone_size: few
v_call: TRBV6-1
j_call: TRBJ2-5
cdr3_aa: CASSAQGLEETQYF
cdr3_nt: TGTGCCAGCTCAGCACAGGGCCTCGAGGAGACCCAGTACTTC

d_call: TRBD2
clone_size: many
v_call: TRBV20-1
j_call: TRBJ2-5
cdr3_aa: CSARDGGASGRGETQYF
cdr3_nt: TGCAGTGCTAGAGATGGTGGGGCTAGCGGAAGGGGAGAGACCCAGTACTTC

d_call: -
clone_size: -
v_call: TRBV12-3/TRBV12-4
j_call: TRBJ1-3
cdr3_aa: CASSLIGLGNTIYF
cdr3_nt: TGTGCCAGCAGTTTAATAGGGCTGGGAAACACCATATATTTT

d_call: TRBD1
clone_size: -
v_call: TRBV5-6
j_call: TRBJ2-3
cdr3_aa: CASSLGQGVQKDTQYF
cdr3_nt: TGTGCCAGCAGCTTAGGACAGGGGGTCCAGAAAGATACGCAGTATTTT

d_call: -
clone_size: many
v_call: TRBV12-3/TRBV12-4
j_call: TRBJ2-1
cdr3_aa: CASIHSSASSYNEQFF
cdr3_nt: TGTGCCAGCATCCATTCTAGCGCGAGCTCCTACAATGAGCAGTTCTTC

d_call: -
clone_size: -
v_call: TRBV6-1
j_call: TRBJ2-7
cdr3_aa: CASSETGLTYEQYF
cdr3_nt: TGTGCCAGCAGTGAAACAGGGTTAACCTACGAGCAGTACTTC

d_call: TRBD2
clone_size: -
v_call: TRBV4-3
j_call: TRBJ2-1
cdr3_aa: CASSQDRLAGMYNEQFF
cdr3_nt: TGCGCCAGCAGCCAAGATCGCCTAGCGGGAATGTACAATGAGCAGTTCTTC

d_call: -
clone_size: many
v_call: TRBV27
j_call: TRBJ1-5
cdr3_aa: CASSLAGNQPQHF
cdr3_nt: TGTGCCAGCAGCTTAGCAGGGAATCAGCCCCAGCATTTT

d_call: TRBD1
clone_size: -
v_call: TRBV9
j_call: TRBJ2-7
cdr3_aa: CASSLTGGRREQYF
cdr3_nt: TGTGCCAGCAGCCTAACAGGGGGCCGACGGGAGCAGTACTTC

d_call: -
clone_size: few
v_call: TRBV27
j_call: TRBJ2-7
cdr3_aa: CASSQGGGEQYF
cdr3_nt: TGTGCCAGCAGCCAGGGGGGAGGCGAGCAGTACTTC

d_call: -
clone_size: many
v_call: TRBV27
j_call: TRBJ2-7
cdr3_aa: CASSILGPYEQYF
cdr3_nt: TGTGCCAGCAGTATACTCGGACCCTACGAGCAGTACTTC

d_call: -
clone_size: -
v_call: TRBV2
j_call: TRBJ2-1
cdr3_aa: CASSEDFVGGFENEQFF
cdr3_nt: TGTGCCAGCAGTGAAGACTTCGTGGGAGGCTTTGAAAATGAGCAGTTCTTC

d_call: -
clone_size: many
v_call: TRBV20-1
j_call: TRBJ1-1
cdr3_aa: CSARDILNTEAFF
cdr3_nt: TGCAGTGCTAGAGACATACTGAACACTGAAGCTTTCTTT

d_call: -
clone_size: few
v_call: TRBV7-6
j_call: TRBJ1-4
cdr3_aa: CASSSKINEKLFF
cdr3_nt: TGTGCCAGCAGCTCAAAGATAAATGAAAAACTGTTTTTT